The clone carrying this T cell receptor (beta chain) was counted ten times or more. Its antigen is still unknown. The sample's time point: longitudinal time-point 2. This record comes from a study of neurological immune-mediated disorders. Notes on the study in general: There was no clinical or MRI feature that was associated with the multiple sclerosis repertoire cluster. A possible signature was seen in one related-CDR3 cluster, into which phylogenetic grouping placed the repertoires of 18 of 34 multiple sclerosis patients. Across subjects, no CDR3 amino acid sequence appeared in expanded clones of more than one subject, a finding that suggested private repertoires in all groups.

Germline V gene sequence: CDR1 DFQATT, CDR2 SNEGSKA (reference sequence). This CDR3 has 15 amino acids. V was trimmed by 2 bases and J by 1 base, leaving 14 bases between them. The yield of each sequencing run was over 200 million TCR-beta sequences from 15-18 subjects. TCRdb recomputed calls from the 5' RACE reads with MiXCR, one row per CDR3 protein. The repertoire holds 65,000 to 85,000 distinct CDR3 sequences, with 5.8% as singletons. The chain carries TRBV20-1 and TRBJ1-1; tentative D call: TRBD1 (5 bases). The material sequenced was PBMCs. The receptor was isolated from a woman aged 55-70 years with multiple sclerosis. The CDR3 protein is CSARRQGERNTEAFF. The CDR3 coding sequence is TGCAGTGCTAGAAGGCAGGGTGAACGGAACACTGAAGCTTTCTTT.